Listed below are T cell receptor beta chains from one sample, sequenced in a study of blood T cell repertoires in COVID-19. Only in-frame clones appear in the TCRdb table, and some are missing; sequencing was by immunoSEQ multiplex PCR. The data hold approximately 74,000 clones, with 79% observed a single time. The sample consisted of peripheral blood. The receptors shown here come from a human donor in a cohort sampled during active COVID-19. The CDR3 runs from the conserved cysteine through the conserved F or W. A D gene is named only where the DNA matches it firmly.

J gene | D gene | V gene | CDR3 protein
TRBJ2-4 | TRBD2 | TRBV6-6 | CASSHTRAGVGNIQYF
TRBJ1-2 | - | TRBV24-1 | CATSDADDRSSYGYTF
TRBJ2-5 | - | TRBV29-1 | CSVEDPGETQYF
TRBJ1-6 | - | TRBV30 | CAWSVTGIGSPLHF
TRBJ1-4 | - | TRBV28 | CASSWRAANEKLFF
TRBJ2-7 | TRBD2 | TRBV6-5 | CASSPGLAVLGEQYF
TRBJ2-1 | - | TRBV7-2 | CASSLEGGTYNEQFF
TRBJ2-3 | TRBD2 | TRBV2 | CASSVGLAGADTQYF
TRBJ2-5 | - | TRBV30 | CAWSVLSETQYF
TRBJ2-5 | - | TRBV11-1 | CASSPGRGRETQYF